This passage covers 9 T cell receptor beta chains from one sample sequenced in a study of blood T cell repertoires in COVID-19 (dated by TCRdb to about 2020). The protocol used for the library was the immunoSEQ multiplex PCR assay. As stored in TCRdb, this immuneACCESS dataset retains in-frame rearrangements with V and J assigned. A fraction of the clones does not appear; measured against another copy, unresolved V genes explain less than half of the discrepancy, and the remainder lacks a known reason. The sample yields about 380,000 clones; 85% to 90% were counted once. More than 1% of the sample rests with the top ten. The sample comprised PBMCs or T cells enriched from blood (not recorded which). Every receptor here comes from a woman aged 18-29 years who had recovered from COVID-19.

The chain couples TRBV7-3 to TRBJ2-1; D remains ambiguous. With 5 bases removed from V and 3 bases from J, the gap between germline ends came to 8 bases. Germline V lookup: CDR1 SGHTA, CDR2 FQGTGA. The CDR3 has 13 residues. The CDR3 nucleotides are TGTGCCAGCAGCCCCTCTCGCTACAATGAGCAGTTCTTC. Translating it yields CASSPSRYNEQFF.

The chain couples TRBV3-1 (or the pseudogene TRBV3-2) to TRBJ2-2, with TRBD2 as a possible D gene (6 bases). Germline assignment: CDR1 LGHDT and CDR2 YNNKEL (reference sequence). Trimming removed 4 bases from V and 1 base from J, with 10 bases in between. This CDR3 has 15 residues. As DNA, the CDR3 is TGTGCCAGCAGCCTCGGGACTCAGAACACCGGGGAGCTGTTTTTT. This gives the protein CASSLGTQNTGELFF.

V gene TRBV6-5 combines with J gene TRBJ2-1, with D uncertain. Germline V gene data show CDR1 as MNHEY and CDR2 as SVGAGI. V was cut by 2 bases and J by 10 bases, with 9 bases left in between. This CDR3 is built from 12 residues. CDR3 DNA sequence: TGTGCCAGCAGTTACAAAGACGGGGAGCAGTTCTTC. The encoded protein is CASSYKDGEQFF.

This chain links TRBV19 with TRBJ1-4; D uncertain. The CDR3 covers 16 residues. Trimming removed 7 bases at V and 7 bases at J, with 22 bases between. Germline V gene lookup returns CDR1 LNHDA and CDR2 SQIVND (reference sequence). This CDR3 reads CASTIRRAPSGEKLFF. The CDR3 region has the DNA TGTGCCAGTACAATCCGGAGGGCTCCCTCGGGTGAAAAACTGTTTTTT.

This clone has more than one count but fewer than ten. The V and J genes are TRBV7-9 and TRBJ1-4; 11 bases are a match to TRBD1. Germline trimming cut 0 bases from V and 7 bases from J; bases unmatched to any gene: 10. The CDR3 extends over 18 amino acids. Germline V gene data show CDR1 as SEHNR and CDR2 as FQNEAQ (reference sequence). The CDR3 sequence is CASSLAPGQGEGGEKLFF. In DNA, the CDR3 is TGTGCCAGCAGCTTAGCCCCGGGACAGGGGGAAGGGGGTGAAAAACTGTTTTTT.

V is TRBV6-4 and J is TRBJ1-2; no reliable D call. CDR3 length equals 14 residues. Trimming stripped 0 bases from V and 7 bases from J, with 12 bases between. Per the germline V gene, CDR1 is MRHNA and CDR2 is SNTAGT. The CDR3 protein is CASSDSPEVGGYTF. CDR3 in DNA: TGTGCCAGCAGTGACTCCCCGGAGGTGGGTGGCTACACCTTC.

The gene calls are TRBV7-2 and TRBJ1-1; 8 bases line up with TRBD1. After removal of 6 bases from V and 3 bases from J, the junction contained 6 bases not matched to a gene. The germline CDR1 and CDR2 sequences are SGHTA and FQGNSA. CDR3 length: 14 amino acids. The CDR3 here is CASSRDRWDTEAFF. CDR3 in DNA: TGTGCCAGCAGTCGGGACAGGTGGGACACTGAAGCTTTCTTT.

The sample holds one count of this clone. V gene TRBV10-1 combines with J gene TRBJ1-2, with D tentatively TRBD1 (5 bases). The CDR3 length is 15 residues. Germline lookup yields CDR1 WNHNN and CDR2 SYGVQD (reference sequence). Trimming stripped 2 bases from V and 8 bases from J, with 18 bases between. CDR3 nucleotide sequence: TGCGCCAGCAGTGAGGGCAGGGCCTCTAGGGGAGGCTACACCTTC. It yields the protein CASSEGRASRGGYTF.

The V gene is TRBV30, the J gene TRBJ2-3; TRBD1 agrees at 7 bases. Germline CDR1 is GTSNPN and CDR2 is SVGIG (reference sequence). CDR3 length: 15 amino acids. The CDR3 reads CAFSPRRQGQDTQYF. In nucleotides, the CDR3 is TGTGCTTTTTCCCCGCGTCGACAGGGCCAAGATACGCAGTATTTT.